This T cell receptor beta chain was identified in a study of metastatic and nonmetastatic thyroid tumors. Study-level background: The study looked at repertoires side by side in blood and in tumor or nodule tissue from malignant and benign thyroid patients.

Germline CDR1 and CDR2: MNHNS and SASEGT. V lost 5 bases and J 3 bases, leaving 6 bases between the germline ends. The CDR3 has 12 amino acids. In its sample, this clone was seen many times. Other DNA sequences in this specimen translate into the identical CDR3. In the original processing: A distant-metastasis classifier for papillary thyroid cancer was built using CDR3 differences across clinicopathological groups. TCRdb re-analyzed the PCR reads through MiXCR. In this record, the V and J calls reflect TCRdb's handling and not the investigators' own analysis. Among under 30,000 clones listed, around a fifth were seen once. Treatment of any kind had been given to no patient before thyroid surgery.

The chain employs TRBV6-1 and TRBJ2-3, with D possibly TRBD2 on 6 matching bases. The TCR originated in a female donor with papillary thyroid cancer or a benign thyroid nodule (not recorded which). Some clones in this sample may be carry-over from other donors' samples. Sequenced: blood. The CDR3 region is CASSRGTDTQYF. CDR3 nucleotides: TGTGCCAGCAGTCGGGGGACAGATACGCAGTATTTT.